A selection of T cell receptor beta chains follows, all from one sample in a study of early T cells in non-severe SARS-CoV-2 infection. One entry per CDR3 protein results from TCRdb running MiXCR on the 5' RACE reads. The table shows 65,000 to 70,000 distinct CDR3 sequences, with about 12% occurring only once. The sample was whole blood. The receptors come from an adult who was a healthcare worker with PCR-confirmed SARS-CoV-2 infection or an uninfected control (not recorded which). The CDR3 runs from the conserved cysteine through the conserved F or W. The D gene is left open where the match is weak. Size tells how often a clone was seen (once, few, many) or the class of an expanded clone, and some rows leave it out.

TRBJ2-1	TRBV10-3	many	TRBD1	CAISDIGTGRYNEQFF	TGTGCCATCAGTGATATCGGGACAGGGCGATACAATGAGCAGTTCTTC
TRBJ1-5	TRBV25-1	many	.	CASSDAGNQPQHF	TGTGCCAGCAGTGACGCAGGCAATCAGCCCCAGCATTTT
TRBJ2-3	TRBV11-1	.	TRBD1	CASRRQGITDMQYF	TGTGCCAGCAGGAGACAGGGTATAACAGATATGCAGTATTTT
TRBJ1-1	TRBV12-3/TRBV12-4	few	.	CASSTDRTWRSEAFF	TGTGCCAGCAGTACCGACAGAACCTGGAGGTCTGAAGCTTTCTTT
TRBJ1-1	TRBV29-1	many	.	CSPVRGTEAFF	TGCAGCCCTGTAAGGGGTACTGAAGCTTTCTTT
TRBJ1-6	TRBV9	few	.	CASSVGRNSPLHF	TGTGCCAGCAGCGTAGGAAGGAATTCACCCCTCCACTTT
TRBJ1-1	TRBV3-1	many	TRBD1	CASSQVGLQGTEAFF	TGTGCCAGCAGCCAAGTAGGTCTACAGGGGACTGAAGCTTTCTTT
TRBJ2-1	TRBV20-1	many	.	CSARDLASSYNEQFF	TGCAGTGCTAGAGATTTGGCTAGTTCCTACAATGAGCAGTTCTTC
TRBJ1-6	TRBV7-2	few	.	CASSRGSSPLHF	TGTGCCAGCAGCCGAGGGTCTTCACCCCTCCACTTT
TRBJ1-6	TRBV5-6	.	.	CASSPGWNNSPLHF	TGTGCCAGCAGCCCGGGATGGAATAATTCACCCCTCCACTTT
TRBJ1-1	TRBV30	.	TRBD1	CAWRLLRTGAWNTEAFF	TGTGCCTGGAGGCTGTTACGAACAGGGGCTTGGAACACTGAAGCTTTCTTT
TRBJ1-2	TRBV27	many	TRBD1	CASSLSWDRRTGGYTF	TGTGCCAGCAGTTTATCTTGGGACAGGAGGACCGGCGGCTACACCTTC
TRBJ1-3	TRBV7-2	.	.	CASSSSGSTAGNTIYF	TGTGCCAGCAGCTCCTCCGGGTCAACCGCTGGAAACACCATATATTTT
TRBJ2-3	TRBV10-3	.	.	CAISGGFSTDTQYF	TGTGCCATCAGTGGGGGGTTCAGCACAGATACGCAGTATTTT
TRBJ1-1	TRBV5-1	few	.	CASSLAGALHANTEAFF	TGCGCCAGCAGCTTGGCCGGCGCCTTACATGCGAACACTGAAGCTTTCTTT
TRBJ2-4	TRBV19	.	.	CATNAGGLGNIQYF	TGTGCCACCAACGCCGGGGGCCTGGGAAACATTCAGTACTTC
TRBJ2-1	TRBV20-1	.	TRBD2	CSARDPSGGEYNEQFF	TGCAGTGCTAGAGATCCCAGCGGGGGGGAATACAATGAGCAGTTCTTC
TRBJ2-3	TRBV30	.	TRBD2	CAWSGTSSDTQYF	TGTGCCTGGAGTGGGACTAGCAGCGATACGCAGTATTTT
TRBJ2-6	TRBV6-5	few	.	CASSYGQTGANVLTF	TGTGCCAGCAGTTACGGACAGACTGGGGCCAACGTCCTGACTTTC
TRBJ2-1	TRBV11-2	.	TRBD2	CASSLLAGGNEQFF	TGTGCCAGCAGCTTACTAGCGGGGGGCAATGAGCAGTTCTTC
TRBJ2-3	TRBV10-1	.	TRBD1	CASGTAGTDTQYF	TGCGCCAGCGGGACAGCCGGGACAGATACGCAGTATTTT
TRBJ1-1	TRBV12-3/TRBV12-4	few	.	CASNRVGTEAFF	TGTGCCAGCAACAGGGTCGGCACTGAAGCTTTCTTT
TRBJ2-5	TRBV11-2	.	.	CASSLVDPGVTQYF	TGTGCCAGCAGCTTAGTCGATCCGGGAGTGACCCAGTACTTC
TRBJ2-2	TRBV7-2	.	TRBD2	CASSSPSGGRTGELFF	TGTGCCAGCAGCTCCCCCAGCGGGGGTCGTACCGGGGAGCTGTTTTTT
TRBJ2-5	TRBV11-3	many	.	CASSHSWGGQETQYF	TGTGCCAGCAGCCACTCGTGGGGCGGACAAGAGACCCAGTACTTC
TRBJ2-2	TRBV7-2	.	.	CASSLDGYGANTGELFF	TGTGCCAGCAGCTTAGACGGTTACGGCGCGAACACCGGGGAGCTGTTTTTT